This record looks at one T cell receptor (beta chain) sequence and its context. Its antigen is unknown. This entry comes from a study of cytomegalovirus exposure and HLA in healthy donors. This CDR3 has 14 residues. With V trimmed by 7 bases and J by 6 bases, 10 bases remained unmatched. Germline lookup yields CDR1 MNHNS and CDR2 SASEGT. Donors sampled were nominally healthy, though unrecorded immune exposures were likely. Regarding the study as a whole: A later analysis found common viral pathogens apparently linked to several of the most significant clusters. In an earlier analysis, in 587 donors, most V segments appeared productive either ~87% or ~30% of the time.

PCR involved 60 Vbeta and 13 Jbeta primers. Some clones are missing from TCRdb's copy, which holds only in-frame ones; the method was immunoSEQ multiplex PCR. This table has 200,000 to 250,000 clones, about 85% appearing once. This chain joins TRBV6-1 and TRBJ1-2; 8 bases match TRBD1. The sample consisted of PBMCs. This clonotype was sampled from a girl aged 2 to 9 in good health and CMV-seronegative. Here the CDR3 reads CASIWSDRGNGYTF. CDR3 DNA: TGTGCCAGCATCTGGAGTGACAGGGGAAATGGCTACACCTTC.